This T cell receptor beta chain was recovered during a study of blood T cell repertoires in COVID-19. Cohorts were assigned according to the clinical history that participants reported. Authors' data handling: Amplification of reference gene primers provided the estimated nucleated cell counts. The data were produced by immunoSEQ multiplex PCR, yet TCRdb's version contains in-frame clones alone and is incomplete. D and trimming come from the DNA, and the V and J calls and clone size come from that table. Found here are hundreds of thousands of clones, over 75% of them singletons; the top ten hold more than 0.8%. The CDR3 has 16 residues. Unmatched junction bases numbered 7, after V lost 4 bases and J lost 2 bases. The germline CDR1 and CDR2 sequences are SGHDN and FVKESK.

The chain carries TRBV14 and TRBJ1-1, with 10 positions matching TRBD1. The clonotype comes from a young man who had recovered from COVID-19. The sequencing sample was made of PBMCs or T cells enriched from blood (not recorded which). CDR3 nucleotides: TGTGCCAGCAGCCGATTGACAGGGGGCTTCAACACTGAAGCTTTCTTT. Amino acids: CASSRLTGGFNTEAFF.